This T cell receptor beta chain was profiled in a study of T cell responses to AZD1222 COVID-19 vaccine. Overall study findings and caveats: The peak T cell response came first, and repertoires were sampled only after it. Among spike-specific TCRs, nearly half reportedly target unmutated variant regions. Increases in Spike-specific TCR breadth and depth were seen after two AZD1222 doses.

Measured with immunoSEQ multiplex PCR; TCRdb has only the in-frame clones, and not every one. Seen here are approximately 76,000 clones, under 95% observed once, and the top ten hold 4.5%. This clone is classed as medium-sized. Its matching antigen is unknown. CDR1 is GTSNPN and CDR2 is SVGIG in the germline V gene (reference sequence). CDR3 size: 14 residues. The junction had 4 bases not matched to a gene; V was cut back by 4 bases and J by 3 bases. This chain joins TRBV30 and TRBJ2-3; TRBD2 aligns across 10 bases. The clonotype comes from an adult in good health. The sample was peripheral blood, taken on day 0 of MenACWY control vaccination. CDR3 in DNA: TGTGCCTGGAACAGCGGGAGGGAGACAGATACGCAGTATTTT. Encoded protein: CAWNSGRETDTQYF.